This T cell receptor beta chain was sequenced for a study of blood T cell repertoires in COVID-19. At the level of the study: COVID-19 samples from acute and convalescent phases originated in the United States, Italy and Spain. PBMCs, B-cell-depleted T cells, or T cells were the source of the cDNA or gDNA that made up the material.

Original handling: Estimates of nucleated cell counts were drawn from the amplification of reference gene primers. Generated by immunoSEQ multiplex PCR, the TCRdb table keeps only in-frame clones and is missing some. The D gene and trimming were derived from the DNA, and the V and J assignments and clone size from that table. The table records just over 95,000 clones, around 81% of them present only once. The CDR3 contains 12 residues. V dropped 10 bases and J dropped 1 base, with 7 bases sitting between them. Per germline, CDR1 MDHEN and CDR2 SYDVKM. This clone was observed many times. This sequence joins TRBV28 and TRBJ2-2; D might be TRBD1 (5 bases). Sequenced material: peripheral blood. The TCR originated in a man between 60 and 75 years old with acute or convalescent COVID-19. CDR3 region: CATTGNTGELFF. In DNA, the CDR3 is TGTGCCACAACAGGGAACACCGGGGAGCTGTTTTTT. The entire variable domain, with the rest obtained from reference TRBV28 and TRBJ2-2, is as follows: DVKVTQSSRYLVKRTGEKVFLECVQDMDHENMFWYRQDPGLGLRLIYFSYDVKMKEKGDIPEGYSVSREKKERFSLILESASTNQTSMYLCATTGNTGELFFGEGSRLTVL.